This is a list of T cell receptor beta chains from one sample in a study of regulatory T cells in long-lasting Graves disease. TCRdb re-derived calls from the multiplex PCR reads in MiXCR, one entry per CDR3 protein. In the table there are roughly 490,000 distinct CDR3 sequences, roughly 22% of which are singletons. Specimen: peripheral blood mononuclear cells (PBMCs), collected when the disease was refractory, from a patient treated with antithyroid drugs. Every receptor here comes from a female donor with Graves disease. Each CDR3 is given with its conserved first and last residue. A D gene is named only where the DNA matches it firmly. Size is omitted from some rows. Given values are once, few, many or a class for expanded clones.

V	J	size	D	DNA	CDR3
TRBV3-1	TRBJ2-5	NA	NA	TGTGCCAGCAGCTGGCGGCGCGAGACCCAGTACTTC	CASSWRRETQYF
TRBV7-3	TRBJ2-1	NA	TRBD2	TGTGCCAGCAGCTTATCAGGCGGGAGCTGGAGCTCCTACAATGAGCAGTTCTTC	CASSLSGGSWSSYNEQFF
TRBV30	TRBJ1-4	few	NA	TGTGCCTGGAGTGCCCGTTTCTTGGAAAAACTGTTTTTT	CAWSARFLEKLFF
TRBV2	TRBJ2-7	NA	TRBD2	TGTGCCAGCAGTGAGAGACTAGCGGGGAGGTACGAGCAGTACTTC	CASSERLAGRYEQYF
TRBV7-9	TRBJ1-2	many	NA	TGTGCCAGCAGCTTATCCTTGTTAGACTATGGCTACACCTTC	CASSLSLLDYGYTF
TRBV19	TRBJ2-1	few	TRBD1	TGTGCCAGTAGTATAGCCGGGACAGGGGGGGCCTACAATGAGCAGTTCTTC	CASSIAGTGGAYNEQFF
TRBV28	TRBJ1-5	many	NA	TGTGCCAGCAGCTGGACAGACGACAATCAGCCCCAGCATTTT	CASSWTDDNQPQHF
TRBV7-8	TRBJ2-3	NA	TRBD1	TGTGCCAGCAGCCCCAAAAGACAGGGACCAGATACGCAGTATTTT	CASSPKRQGPDTQYF
TRBV20-1	TRBJ1-3	NA	TRBD1	TGCAGTGCAACCGGGACAGGGTTTTTCGACACCATATATTTT	CSATGTGFFDTIYF
TRBV7-8	TRBJ1-5	many	TRBD1	TGTGCCAGCAGCGTCACCCCAGGGGGCATTAGCAATCAGCCCCAGCATTTT	CASSVTPGGISNQPQHF
TRBV3-1	TRBJ1-2	few	TRBD1	TGTGCCAGCAGCCTCGGACAGGGGATGGGTGGCTACACCTTC	CASSLGQGMGGYTF
TRBV2	TRBJ2-7	many	NA	TGCGCCAGCAGTGGTAGCGGATTCTTTTACGAGCAGTACTTC	CASSGSGFFYEQYF
TRBV28	TRBJ1-2	many	TRBD1	TGTGCCAGCAGCCTAACCCCCACAGGACAGGGGGCGGGAGGCTACACCTTC	CASSLTPTGQGAGGYTF
TRBV7-2	TRBJ2-7	few	TRBD1	TGTGCCAGCAGCTTAGGTATTGGGACAGCCTACGAGCAGTACTTC	CASSLGIGTAYEQYF
TRBV30	TRBJ2-4	NA	NA	TGTGCCTGGAGTGTTCGGAGAGACATTCAGTACTTC	CAWSVRRDIQYF
TRBV7-3	TRBJ2-5	many	NA	TGTGCCAGCAGTGCAGCCCAAGAGACCCAGTACTTC	CASSAAQETQYF
TRBV9	TRBJ1-4	many	NA	TGTGCCAGCTCGGGCTGGGGGAACGAAAAACTGTTTTTT	CASSGWGNEKLFF
TRBV9	TRBJ1-1	NA	NA	TGTGCCAGCAGCGTAGTAGGGGGAGAAGCTTTCTTT	CASSVVGGEAFF
TRBV19	TRBJ1-5	many	NA	TGTGCCAGTACCCGGAGGCAGGGAGAGGGGAATCAGCCCCAGCATTTT	CASTRRQGEGNQPQHF
TRBV27	TRBJ1-5	NA	NA	TGTGCCAGCAGTTCGACGACAGGTCCCCTTGAGTCCCAGCATTTT	CASSSTTGPLESQHF